Sequencing of this T cell receptor beta chain was carried out in a study of T cell repertoires in cytomegalovirus infection. Whole-study context: Public TCR beta signatures indicated both CMV infection and matching HLA type.

This clonotype was seen many times. Antigen unknown. Using its own MiXCR run on the reads, TCRdb lists one record per CDR3 protein. The table records about 180,000 distinct CDR3 sequences, about 15% of them present only once. General study results and limits: HLA-C-restricted, CMV-specific TCR beta clonotypes were dominant ex vivo. Based on cumulative public TCR beta family frequency, carriers of CMV plus the relevant HLA were identified.

The receptor comes from a human donor in good health (CMV status not recorded). Some clones in this sample may be carry-over from other donors' samples. The sequencing sample was made of PBMCs.

CDR3 protein: CASSVKKGTGTGDTGELFF. In DNA form, the CDR3 reads TGTGCCAGCAGCGTCAAAAAAGGGACCGGGACAGGGGACACCGGGGAGCTGTTTTTT. The chain has TRBV7-6 and TRBJ2-2; 10 bases agree with TRBD1. CDR3 length: 19 amino acids. Germline lookup yields CDR1 SGHVS and CDR2 FNYEAQ. The ends lost 5 bases at V and 3 bases at J; junction bases unmatched: 15.